Listed below are T cell receptor beta chains from one sample, sequenced in a study of cytomegalovirus exposure and HLA in healthy donors. Sequenced by immunoSEQ multiplex PCR; TCRdb stores in-frame clones only, minus some. Of 200,000 to 250,000 clones listed, roughly 79% are singletons. The source material was PBMCs. These receptors all come from a woman in her forties in good health and CMV-seronegative. CDR3s include the opening cysteine and the closing phenylalanine or tryptophan. D genes are given only for firm matches. Clone size is not always given. Where it is, it says once, few, many or a class for expanded clones.

j_call: TRBJ1-1
v_call: TRBV4-1
clone_size: .
d_call: TRBD1
cdr3_aa: CASSSPGTGKGGTEAFF
cdr3_nt: TGCGCCAGCAGCTCTCCCGGGACAGGGAAAGGGGGGACTGAAGCTTTCTTT

j_call: TRBJ1-1
v_call: TRBV9
clone_size: .
d_call: .
cdr3_aa: CASSPSRGAGTEAFF
cdr3_nt: TGTGCCAGCAGCCCATCCAGGGGCGCAGGCACTGAAGCTTTCTTT

j_call: TRBJ1-5
v_call: TRBV27
clone_size: .
d_call: .
cdr3_aa: CASRQLRGTSNQPQHF
cdr3_nt: TGTGCCAGCAGACAACTCCGGGGGACCAGCAATCAGCCCCAGCATTTT

j_call: TRBJ1-4
v_call: TRBV15
clone_size: .
d_call: .
cdr3_aa: CATSRGALNEKLFF
cdr3_nt: TGTGCCACCAGCAGAGGGGCTTTAAATGAAAAACTGTTTTTT

j_call: TRBJ2-7
v_call: TRBV6-6
clone_size: once
d_call: .
cdr3_aa: CASSNWALSSYEQYF
cdr3_nt: TGTGCCAGCAGTAACTGGGCCTTGAGCTCCTACGAGCAGTACTTC

j_call: TRBJ2-7
v_call: TRBV19
clone_size: .
d_call: .
cdr3_aa: CASSMEVRGNVYEQYF
cdr3_nt: TGTGCCAGTAGTATGGAAGTCAGGGGAAACGTGTACGAGCAGTACTTC

j_call: TRBJ2-5
v_call: TRBV7-9
clone_size: .
d_call: TRBD1
cdr3_aa: CASSLPMGTGQETQYF
cdr3_nt: TGTGCCAGCAGCCTCCCGATGGGGACAGGCCAAGAGACCCAGTACTTC

j_call: TRBJ1-1
v_call: TRBV5-1
clone_size: .
d_call: .
cdr3_aa: CASSDLGGSATEAFF
cdr3_nt: TGCGCCAGCAGCGACCTGGGGGGGAGTGCCACTGAAGCTTTCTTT

j_call: TRBJ1-2
v_call: TRBV19
clone_size: .
d_call: .
cdr3_aa: CASSIRLGGYTF
cdr3_nt: TGTGCCAGTAGTATACGTCTTGGCGGCTACACCTTC

j_call: TRBJ1-6
v_call: TRBV5-1
clone_size: .
d_call: .
cdr3_aa: CASSLGSLGEENSPLHF
cdr3_nt: TGCGCCAGCAGCCTGGGCAGTTTAGGGGAAGAGAATTCACCCCTCCACTTT

j_call: TRBJ2-7
v_call: TRBV19
clone_size: .
d_call: TRBD1
cdr3_aa: CASSPSGQGWYEQYF
cdr3_nt: TGTGCCAGTAGTCCGTCGGGACAGGGGTGGTACGAGCAGTACTTC

j_call: TRBJ1-5
v_call: TRBV18
clone_size: .
d_call: TRBD1
cdr3_aa: CASSPRQGRDQPQHF
cdr3_nt: TGTGCCAGCTCACCTCGACAGGGACGGGATCAGCCCCAGCATTTT

j_call: TRBJ2-2
v_call: TRBV9
clone_size: .
d_call: .
cdr3_aa: CASSAQWVVGINTGELFF
cdr3_nt: TGTGCCAGCAGCGCACAGTGGGTTGTTGGTATTAACACCGGGGAGCTGTTTTTT

j_call: TRBJ2-2
v_call: TRBV19
clone_size: .
d_call: .
cdr3_aa: CASSIAGNTGELFF
cdr3_nt: TGTGCCAGTAGTATTGCCGGGAACACCGGGGAGCTGTTTTTT

j_call: TRBJ1-4
v_call: TRBV5-1
clone_size: .
d_call: TRBD1
cdr3_aa: CASSNTGTGDRKLFF
cdr3_nt: TGCGCCAGCAGCAATACCGGGACAGGGGATAGAAAACTGTTTTTT

j_call: TRBJ1-2
v_call: TRBV2
clone_size: .
d_call: .
cdr3_aa: CASSPGYPHYGYTF
cdr3_nt: TGTGCCAGCAGCCCGGGGTACCCTCACTATGGCTACACCTTC

j_call: TRBJ1-1
v_call: TRBV9
clone_size: .
d_call: TRBD1
cdr3_aa: CASSPRTGPNTEAFF
cdr3_nt: TGTGCCAGCAGCCCCCGGACAGGGCCGAACACTGAAGCTTTCTTT

j_call: TRBJ1-2
v_call: TRBV6-6
clone_size: .
d_call: .
cdr3_aa: CASSYPRQSGYTF
cdr3_nt: TGTGCCAGCAGTTACCCCAGACAGTCGGGCTACACCTTC

j_call: TRBJ2-1
v_call: TRBV30
clone_size: once
d_call: .
cdr3_aa: CAWSVSSNEQFF
cdr3_nt: TGTGCCTGGAGTGTATCCTCCAATGAGCAGTTCTTC

j_call: TRBJ2-3
v_call: TRBV9
clone_size: once
d_call: .
cdr3_aa: CASSVGGLPDTQYF
cdr3_nt: TGTGCCAGCAGCGTAGGAGGGCTTCCAGATACGCAGTATTTT

j_call: TRBJ1-3
v_call: TRBV7-9
clone_size: .
d_call: .
cdr3_aa: CASSSDNRNTIYF
cdr3_nt: TGTGCCAGCAGCTCAGACAATAGAAACACCATATATTTT

j_call: TRBJ1-4
v_call: TRBV30
clone_size: .
d_call: TRBD1
cdr3_aa: CAWSVLGQGGEKLFF
cdr3_nt: TGTGCCTGGAGTGTACTAGGACAGGGCGGTGAAAAACTGTTTTTT

j_call: TRBJ2-1
v_call: TRBV5-1
clone_size: once
d_call: TRBD2
cdr3_aa: CASSLEAGGPGRHEQFF
cdr3_nt: TGCGCCAGCAGCTTGGAAGCGGGGGGGCCTGGAAGGCATGAGCAGTTCTTC

j_call: TRBJ1-1
v_call: TRBV10-3
clone_size: once
d_call: .
cdr3_aa: CAISATAGQQRTKAFF
cdr3_nt: TGTGCCATCAGTGCGACAGCGGGGCAGCAGCGAACTAAAGCTTTCTTT

j_call: TRBJ1-1
v_call: TRBV12-5
clone_size: .
d_call: .
cdr3_aa: CASALDIGTEAFF
cdr3_nt: TGTGCTAGTGCCTTGGACATCGGCACTGAAGCTTTCTTT

j_call: TRBJ1-1
v_call: TRBV7-9
clone_size: few
d_call: .
cdr3_aa: CASILRDPPREAFF
cdr3_nt: TGTGCCAGCATCCTCCGGGATCCACCCAGGGAAGCTTTCTTT

j_call: TRBJ2-1
v_call: TRBV5-5
clone_size: few
d_call: .
cdr3_aa: CASSFGGGLNNEQFF
cdr3_nt: TGTGCCAGCAGCTTTGGGGGGGGGCTGAACAATGAGCAGTTCTTC

j_call: TRBJ2-7
v_call: TRBV7-2
clone_size: few
d_call: .
cdr3_aa: CASSLIWAEQYF
cdr3_nt: TGTGCCAGCAGCTTAATCTGGGCCGAGCAGTACTTC

j_call: TRBJ2-3
v_call: TRBV7-2
clone_size: .
d_call: TRBD2
cdr3_aa: CASSPRLAGGPDQYF
cdr3_nt: TGTGCCAGCAGCCCCAGACTAGCGGGGGGGCCCGATCAGTATTTT

j_call: TRBJ2-1
v_call: TRBV7-2
clone_size: few
d_call: TRBD2
cdr3_aa: CASILIAGAGNEQFF
cdr3_nt: TGTGCCAGCATCCTAATAGCGGGGGCCGGGAATGAGCAGTTCTTC

j_call: TRBJ2-7
v_call: TRBV5-1
clone_size: .
d_call: .
cdr3_aa: CASSLGEVYEQYF
cdr3_nt: TGCGCCAGCAGCTTGGGAGAGGTTTACGAGCAGTACTTC

j_call: TRBJ1-1
v_call: TRBV5-1
clone_size: .
d_call: TRBD1
cdr3_aa: CASSMTGRNTEAFF
cdr3_nt: TGCGCCAGCAGCATGACAGGGAGGAACACTGAAGCTTTCTTT

j_call: TRBJ1-2
v_call: TRBV6-5
clone_size: .
d_call: TRBD1
cdr3_aa: CASSYDRGRLYGYTF
cdr3_nt: TGTGCCAGCAGTTACGACAGGGGAAGACTCTATGGCTACACCTTC